This T cell receptor beta chain comes out of a study of cytomegalovirus exposure and HLA in healthy donors. Study-wide results and caveats: There were some V segments, including TRBV6-2 and TRBV6-3, excluded as indistinguishable. The authors later linked a missense DCLRE1C variant to TCR beta V- and J-gene trimming. Cytomegalovirus association was listed for about 180 TCR beta chains.

A multiplex PCR was run with 60 Vbeta primers and 13 Jbeta primers. Method: immunoSEQ multiplex PCR; TCRdb's copy keeps in-frame clones and lacks some. The sample lists 89,000 or so clones; under 80% were seen once. As concerns this clone: Its antigen is still unknown.

Germline CDR1 reads SGDLS; CDR2 reads YYNGEE. V was cut by 0 bases and J by 11 bases, with 14 bases left in between. CDR3 size: 14 residues. The specimen sequenced was PBMCs. The source of this sequence is a boy aged 10-17 years in good health and CMV-seronegative. The V gene is TRBV9, the J gene TRBJ1-4, with no clear D. CDR3 nucleotide sequence: TGTGCCAGCAGCGTAGCCGATACCAACTCTAAACTGTTTTTT. Protein: CASSVADTNSKLFF.